This TCR beta chain is drawn from a study of human T cells and chemical hapten exposure. The study's library attached unique molecular identifiers to single cDNA molecules. One entry per CDR3 protein results from TCRdb running MiXCR on the RACE reads. This sample yields fewer than 85,000 distinct CDR3 sequences, of which roughly a tenth are seen a single time; 2% to 2.5% belongs to the top ten. Trimming shortened V by 6 bases and J by 5 bases, and 5 bases separated the two germline ends. The CDR3 totals 11 residues. Germline CDR1 SNHLY, CDR2 FYNNEI. General observations from the study: No alteration of TCRs above 1 in 1000 frequency was seen with DPC sensitization.

This clonotype was detected ten times or more. Its antigen remains unknown. Time point in this sample: patch test 2, 6 weeks after DPC sensitization. Treatment given: therapeutic diphenylcyclopropenone sensitization with weekly scalp DPC. Each donor was an alopecia patient between 18 and 70 years of age who qualified for DPC. Specimen: whole blood, collected in connection with sensitization to the hapten diphenylcyclopropenone (DPC). V gene TRBV2 combines with J gene TRBJ2-1; D gene ambiguous. The sequence was obtained from a woman in her 30s with alopecia areata. Some clones in this sample may be carry-over from other donors' samples. This chain's CDR3 is CASRRDNEQFF. DNA for the CDR3: TGTGCCAGCAGGAGAGACAATGAGCAGTTCTTC.